The clone carrying this TCR beta chain showed up many times. Its specificity is unknown. HTBI primers from iRepertoire and Arm-PCR of CDR3 regions yielded the TCR beta libraries. A single record per CDR3 protein comes from TCRdb applying MiXCR to the multiplex PCR reads. Of more than 450,000 distinct CDR3 sequences listed, about a sixth are singletons. CDR1 and CDR2 (germline): LGHNA, YNFKEQ. The V and J ends lost 1 base and 10 bases respectively, with 8 bases between them. The CDR3 contains 12 residues. Time point denoted: newly diagnosed GD, antithyroid drugs for less than 3 months. Extracted RNA from PBMCs served as the source of the TCR library. The sample originates from a study of regulatory T cells in long-lasting Graves disease. Findings and limits, study-wide: Possibly, too few samples lowered accuracy.

The sample was also reused in another study, on T cells in Graves' hyperthyroidism and ophthalmopathy.

This chain connects TRBV4-2 to TRBJ2-1; D is undetermined. The TCR sequence derives from a man aged 35 to 55 with Graves disease. The material was peripheral blood mononuclear cells (PBMCs), obtained at new diagnosis, from a patient treated with antithyroid drugs. The CDR3 loop reads CASSQVGREQFF. The CDR3 nucleotides are TGTGCCAGCAGCCAAGTAGGGCGGGAGCAGTTCTTC.